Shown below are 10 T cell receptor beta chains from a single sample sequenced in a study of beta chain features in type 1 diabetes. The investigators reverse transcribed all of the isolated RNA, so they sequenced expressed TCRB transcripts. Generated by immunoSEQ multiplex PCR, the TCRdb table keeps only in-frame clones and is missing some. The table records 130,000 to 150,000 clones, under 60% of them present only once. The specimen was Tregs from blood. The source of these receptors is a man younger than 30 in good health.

The DNA for the CDR3 is TGTGCCAGCAGTCTTTACGGGGGGGGGAACACCGGGGAGCTGTTTTTT. Protein: CASSLYGGGNTGELFF. This rearrangement joins TRBV27 to TRBJ2-2; 8 bases are shared with TRBD2. The length of the CDR3 is 16 residues. V shed 5 bases, J shed 1 base, and the junction held 6 bases outside the gene matches. Germline CDR1 and CDR2: MNHEY and SMNVEV (reference sequence).

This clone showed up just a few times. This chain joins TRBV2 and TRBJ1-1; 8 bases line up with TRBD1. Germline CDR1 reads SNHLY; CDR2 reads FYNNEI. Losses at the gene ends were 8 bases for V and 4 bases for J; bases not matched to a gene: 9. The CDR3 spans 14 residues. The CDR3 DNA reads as TGTGCCAGCTCACCGACAGGGGCACGCACTGAAGCTTTCTTT. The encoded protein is CASSPTGARTEAFF.

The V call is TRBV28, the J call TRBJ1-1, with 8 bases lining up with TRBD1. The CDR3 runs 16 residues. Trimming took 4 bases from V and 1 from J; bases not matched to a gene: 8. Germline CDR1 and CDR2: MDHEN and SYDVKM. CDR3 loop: CASSYWTGWRNTEAFF. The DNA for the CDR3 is TGTGCCAGCAGTTATTGGACAGGGTGGAGGAACACTGAAGCTTTCTTT.

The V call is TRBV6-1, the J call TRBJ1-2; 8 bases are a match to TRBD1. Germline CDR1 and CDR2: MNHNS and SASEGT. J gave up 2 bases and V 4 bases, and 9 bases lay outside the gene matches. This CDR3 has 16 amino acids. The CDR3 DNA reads TGTGCCAGCAGTGCCGGACAGGGAGCGGTCAACTATGGCTACACCTTC. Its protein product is CASSAGQGAVNYGYTF.

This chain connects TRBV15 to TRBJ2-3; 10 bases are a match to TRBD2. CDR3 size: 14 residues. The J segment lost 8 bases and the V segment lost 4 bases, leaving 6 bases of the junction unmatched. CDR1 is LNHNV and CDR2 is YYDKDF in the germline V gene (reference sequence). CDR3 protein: CATSTRTSGGTQYF. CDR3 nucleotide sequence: TGTGCCACCAGCACCAGGACTAGCGGCGGTACGCAGTATTTT.

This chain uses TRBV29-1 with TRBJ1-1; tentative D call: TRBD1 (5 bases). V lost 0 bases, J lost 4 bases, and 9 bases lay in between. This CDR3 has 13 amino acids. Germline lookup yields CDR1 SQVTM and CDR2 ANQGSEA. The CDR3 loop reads CSVEDRGGTEAFF. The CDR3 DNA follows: TGCAGCGTTGAAGATCGCGGGGGCACTGAAGCTTTCTTT.

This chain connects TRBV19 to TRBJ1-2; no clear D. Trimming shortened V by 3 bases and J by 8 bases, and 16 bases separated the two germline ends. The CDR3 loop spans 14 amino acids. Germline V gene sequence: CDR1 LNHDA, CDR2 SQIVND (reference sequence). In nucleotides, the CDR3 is TGTGCCAGTAGTATCCTACCAAACACGGGAGGCTACACCTTC. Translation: CASSILPNTGGYTF.

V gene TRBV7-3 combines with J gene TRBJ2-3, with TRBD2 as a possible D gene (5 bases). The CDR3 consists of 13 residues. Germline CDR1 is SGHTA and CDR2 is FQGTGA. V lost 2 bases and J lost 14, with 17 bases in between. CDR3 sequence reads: CASSLASRAPWYF. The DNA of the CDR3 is TGTGCCAGCAGCTTAGCGTCGAGGGCGCCGTGGTATTTT.

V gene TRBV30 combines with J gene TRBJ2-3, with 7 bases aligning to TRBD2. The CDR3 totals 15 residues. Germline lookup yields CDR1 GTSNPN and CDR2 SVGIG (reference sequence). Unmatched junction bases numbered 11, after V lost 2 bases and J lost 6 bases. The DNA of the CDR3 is TGTGCCTGGAGTATCGGGGGGACTCCCAGGGATACGCAGTATTTT. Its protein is CAWSIGGTPRDTQYF. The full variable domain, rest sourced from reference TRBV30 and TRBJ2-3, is SQTIHQWPATLVQPVGSPLSLECTVEGTSNPNLYWYRQAAGRGLQLLFYSVGIGQISSEVPQNLSASRPQDRQFILSSKKLLLSDSGFYLCAWSIGGTPRDTQYFGPGTRLTVL.

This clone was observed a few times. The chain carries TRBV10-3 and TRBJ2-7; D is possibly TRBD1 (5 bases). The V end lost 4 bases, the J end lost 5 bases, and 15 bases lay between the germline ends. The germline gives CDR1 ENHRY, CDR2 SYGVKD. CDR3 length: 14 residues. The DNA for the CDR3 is TGTGCCATCAGTGCTAGGACAACCAGGGACGAGCAGTACTTC. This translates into CAISARTTRDEQYF.